This T cell receptor (beta chain) appears in the sequencing data of a study of cytotoxic CD8 clonotypes in ibrutinib-treated CLL. Study overall: Some 25 partial and 2 complete responses; at median about 70 months, about 14 remitted, roughly 12 progressed. Response samples followed a median 12 months of treatment, range 6 to 36.

Points from the study as a whole: Ibrutinib response saw clonality rise, and progression saw it return toward baseline. Public clonotypes were rare and shrank or held steady on treatment.

This clone was observed a few times. Antigen: not known. Libraries were prepared by immunoSEQ multiplex PCR; TCRdb keeps only in-frame clonotypes and omits some of them. The table includes over 65,000 clones, about 64% detected once. J was trimmed by 5 bases and V by 8 bases; bases with no gene match: 4. CDR1 MNHEY and CDR2 SVGAGI come from the germline V gene. The CDR3 extends over 12 amino acids. This receptor was identified in a human donor with chronic lymphocytic leukemia. The specimen comprised PBMCs, sampled after 12 months of ibrutinib treatment. The V gene is TRBV6-5, the J gene TRBJ2-7, with 9 bases aligning to TRBD1. The chain's CDR3 is CASRDRAHEQYF. Written as DNA, the CDR3 is TGTGCCAGCCGGGACAGGGCGCACGAGCAGTACTTC.